This TCR beta chain was captured by sequencing in a study of long-term antiretroviral therapy in people with HIV. The content of samples before DNA extraction was about 0.85-11 million cryopreserved PBMC. Version v3.0 of the immunoSEQ assay was performed at survey level. Clones were read by immunoSEQ multiplex PCR, and TCRdb kept only the in-frame ones, dropping some. Of around 26,000 clones in the sample, more than 85% were seen once. Study-level findings and limits: Specimens of blood were obtained during about 2004 to 2017, possibly under older ART regimens. Diversity measured after ART increased yet remained under transplant donor controls.

Germline V gene data show CDR1 as MGHRA and CDR2 as YSYEKL. V was cut by 4 bases and J by 5 bases, with 14 bases left in between. The CDR3 contains 15 residues. Points on this clone: Its antigen is currently unknown.

The chain recombines TRBV4-1 with TRBJ1-4; D unclear. The sequence came from a woman in her thirties or forties with HIV. Sequenced material: unsorted PBMCs, taken 7.6 years after starting antiretroviral therapy. CDR3: CASSPRSGKNEKLFF. In DNA, the CDR3 is TGCGCCAGCAGCCCCCGTTCAGGAAAAAATGAAAAACTGTTTTTT.